This T cell receptor beta chain is drawn from a study of blood T cells in healthy people across ages. The length of the CDR3 is 13 residues. Deletions cut 7 bases from V and 1 base from J, with 10 bases between. The germline gives CDR1 MNHEY, CDR2 SVGEGT. A second PCR of 7 to 11 cycles used a sample-barcoded 5' primer and a J-beta primer mix. Every individual sample yielded 2.5 million or more paired-end reads (each containing CDR3). TCRdb used MiXCR to reprocess the 5' RACE reads, holding one entry per CDR3 protein. Found here are hundreds of thousands of distinct CDR3 sequences, about 52% of them singletons; the top ten hold around 32%.

Sequenced: blood. V usage is TRBV6-2 or TRBV6-3 and J usage is TRBJ1-1; D remains unclear. The TCR sequence derives from a woman aged 55-70 years in good health. The CDR3 sequence is CASIRQPNTEAFF. Written as DNA, the CDR3 is TGTGCCAGCATCAGGCAGCCGAACACTGAAGCTTTCTTT.